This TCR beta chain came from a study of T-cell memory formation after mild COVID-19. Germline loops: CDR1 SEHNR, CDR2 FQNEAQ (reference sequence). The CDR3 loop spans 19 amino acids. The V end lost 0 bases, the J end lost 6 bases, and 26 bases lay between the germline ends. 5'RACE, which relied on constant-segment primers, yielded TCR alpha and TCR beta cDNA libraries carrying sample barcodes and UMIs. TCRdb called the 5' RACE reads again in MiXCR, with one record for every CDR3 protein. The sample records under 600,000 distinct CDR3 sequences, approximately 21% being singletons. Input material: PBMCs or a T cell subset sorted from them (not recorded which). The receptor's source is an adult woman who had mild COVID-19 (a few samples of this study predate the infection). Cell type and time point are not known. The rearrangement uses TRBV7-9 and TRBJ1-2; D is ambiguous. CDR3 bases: TGTGCCAGCAGCTTAGCCATTGTGTTTGGGTCGGCGAGGGTCGATGGCTACACCTTC. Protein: CASSLAIVFGSARVDGYTF.